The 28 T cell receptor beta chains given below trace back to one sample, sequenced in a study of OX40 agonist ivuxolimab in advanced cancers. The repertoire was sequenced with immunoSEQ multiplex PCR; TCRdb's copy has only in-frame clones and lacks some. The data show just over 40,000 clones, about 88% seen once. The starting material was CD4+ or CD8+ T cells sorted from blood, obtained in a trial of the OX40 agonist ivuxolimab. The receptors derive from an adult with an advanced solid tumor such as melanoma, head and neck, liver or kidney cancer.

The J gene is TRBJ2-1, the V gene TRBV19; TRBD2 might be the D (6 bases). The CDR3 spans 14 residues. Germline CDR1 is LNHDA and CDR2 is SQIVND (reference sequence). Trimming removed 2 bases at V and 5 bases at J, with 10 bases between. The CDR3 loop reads CASSILEGNNEQFF. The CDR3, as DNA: TGTGCCAGTAGTATACTGGAGGGGAACAATGAGCAGTTCTTC.

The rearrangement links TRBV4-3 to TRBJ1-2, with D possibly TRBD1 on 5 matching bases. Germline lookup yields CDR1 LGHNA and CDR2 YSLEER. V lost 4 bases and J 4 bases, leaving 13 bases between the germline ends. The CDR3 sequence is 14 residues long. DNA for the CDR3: TGCGCCAGCAGCCTCACGCGGGGCAGCTATGGCTACACCTTC. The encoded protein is CASSLTRGSYGYTF.

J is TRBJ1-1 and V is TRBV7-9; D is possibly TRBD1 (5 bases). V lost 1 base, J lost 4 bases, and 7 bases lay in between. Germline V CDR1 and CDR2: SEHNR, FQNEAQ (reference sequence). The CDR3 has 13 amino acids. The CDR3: CASSLGGGTEAFF. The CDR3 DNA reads TGTGCCAGCAGCTTAGGCGGGGGCACTGAAGCTTTCTTT.

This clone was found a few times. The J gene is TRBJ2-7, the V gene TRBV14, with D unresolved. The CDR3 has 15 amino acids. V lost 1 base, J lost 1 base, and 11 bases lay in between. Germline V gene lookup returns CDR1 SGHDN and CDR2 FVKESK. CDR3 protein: CASSQVGFGSYEQYF. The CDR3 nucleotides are TGTGCCAGCAGCCAAGTCGGATTCGGGTCCTACGAGCAGTACTTC.

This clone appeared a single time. DNA for the CDR3: TGTGCCAGCAGTGAATCGGAGCCTGCCATCTCTGAAGCTTTCTTT. Residues: CASSESEPAISEAFF. This chain uses TRBV2 with TRBJ1-1; no clear D gene. The germline gives CDR1 SNHLY, CDR2 FYNNEI. V gave up 2 bases and J gave up 6 bases, with 16 bases separating them. This CDR3 region has 15 residues.

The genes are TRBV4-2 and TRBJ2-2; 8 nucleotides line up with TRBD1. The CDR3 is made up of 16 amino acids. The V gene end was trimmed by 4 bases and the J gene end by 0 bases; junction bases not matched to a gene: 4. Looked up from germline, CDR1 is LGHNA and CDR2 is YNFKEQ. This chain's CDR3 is CASSRQGAANTGELFF. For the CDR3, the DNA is TGTGCCAGCAGCCGCCAGGGGGCGGCGAACACCGGGGAGCTGTTTTTT.

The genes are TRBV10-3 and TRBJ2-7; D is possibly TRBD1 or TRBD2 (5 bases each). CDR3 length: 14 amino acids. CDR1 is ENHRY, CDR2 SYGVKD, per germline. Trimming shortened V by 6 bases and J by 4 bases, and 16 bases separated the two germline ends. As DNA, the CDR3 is TGTGCCATCAGGACCGGGACCTTTACTTACGAGCAGTACTTC. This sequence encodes CAIRTGTFTYEQYF.

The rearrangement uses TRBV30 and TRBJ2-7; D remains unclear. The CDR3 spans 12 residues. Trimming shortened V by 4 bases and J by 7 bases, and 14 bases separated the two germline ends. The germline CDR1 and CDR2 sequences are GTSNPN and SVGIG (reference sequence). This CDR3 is CAWMGIPLEQYF. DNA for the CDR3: TGTGCCTGGATGGGTATCCCTTTGGAGCAGTACTTC.

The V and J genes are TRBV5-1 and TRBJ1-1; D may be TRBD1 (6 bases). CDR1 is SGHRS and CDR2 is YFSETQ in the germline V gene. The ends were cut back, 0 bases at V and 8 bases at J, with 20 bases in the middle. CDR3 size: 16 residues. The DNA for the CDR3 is TGCGCCAGCAGCTTGGGGGTGAGGGACATCCATTCCGAAGCTTTCTTT. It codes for CASSLGVRDIHSEAFF.

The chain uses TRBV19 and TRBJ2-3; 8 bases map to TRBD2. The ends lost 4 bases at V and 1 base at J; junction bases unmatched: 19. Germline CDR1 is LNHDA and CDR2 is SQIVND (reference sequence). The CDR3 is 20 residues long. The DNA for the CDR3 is TGTGCCAGTAGTAGACCCCAGATCGCGGGAGGCTTTGGAGGCACAGATACGCAGTATTTT. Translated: CASSRPQIAGGFGGTDTQYF.

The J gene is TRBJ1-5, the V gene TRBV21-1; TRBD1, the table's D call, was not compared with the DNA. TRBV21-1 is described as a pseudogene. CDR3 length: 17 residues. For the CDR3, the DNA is TGTGCCAGCAGCCAGAGGGACAGGGGCTATAGCAATCAGCCCCAGCATTTT. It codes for CASSQRDRGYSNQPQHF.

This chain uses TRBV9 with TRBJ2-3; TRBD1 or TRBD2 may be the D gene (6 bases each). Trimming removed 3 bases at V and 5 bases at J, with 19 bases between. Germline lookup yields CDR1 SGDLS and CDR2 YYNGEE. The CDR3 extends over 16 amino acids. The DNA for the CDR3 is TGTGCCAGCAGCGGGGATTCAGGGGACTTGGGAGATACGCAGTATTTT. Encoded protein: CASSGDSGDLGDTQYF.

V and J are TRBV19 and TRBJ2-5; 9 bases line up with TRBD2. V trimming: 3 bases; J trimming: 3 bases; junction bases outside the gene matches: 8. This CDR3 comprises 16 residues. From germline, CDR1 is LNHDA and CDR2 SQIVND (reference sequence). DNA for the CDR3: TGTGCCAGTAGTATGACCCTAGCGGGGATAGAAGAGACCCAGTACTTC. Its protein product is CASSMTLAGIEETQYF.

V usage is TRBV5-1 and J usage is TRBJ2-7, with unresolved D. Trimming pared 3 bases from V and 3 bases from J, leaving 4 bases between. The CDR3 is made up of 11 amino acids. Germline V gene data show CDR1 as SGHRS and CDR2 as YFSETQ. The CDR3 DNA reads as TGCGCCAGCAGCTCGCACTACGAGCAGTACTTC. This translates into CASSSHYEQYF.

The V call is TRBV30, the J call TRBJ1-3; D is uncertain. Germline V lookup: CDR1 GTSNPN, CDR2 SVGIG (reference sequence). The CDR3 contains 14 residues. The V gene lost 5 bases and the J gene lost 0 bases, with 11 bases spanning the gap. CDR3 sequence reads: CAWEDGSSGNTIYF. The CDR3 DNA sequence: TGTGCCTGGGAGGACGGCTCCTCTGGAAACACCATATATTTT.

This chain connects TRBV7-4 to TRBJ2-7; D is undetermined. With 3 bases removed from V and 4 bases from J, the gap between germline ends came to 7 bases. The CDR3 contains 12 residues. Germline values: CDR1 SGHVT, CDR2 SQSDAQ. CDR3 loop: CASSFTPYEQYF. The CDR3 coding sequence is TGTGCCAGCAGCTTTACACCTTACGAGCAGTACTTC.

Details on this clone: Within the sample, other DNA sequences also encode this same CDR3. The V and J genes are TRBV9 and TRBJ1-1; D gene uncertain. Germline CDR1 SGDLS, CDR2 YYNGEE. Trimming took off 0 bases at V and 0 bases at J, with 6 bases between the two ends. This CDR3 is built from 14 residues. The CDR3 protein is CASSVAGMNTEAFF. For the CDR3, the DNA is TGTGCCAGCAGCGTAGCGGGCATGAACACTGAAGCTTTCTTT.

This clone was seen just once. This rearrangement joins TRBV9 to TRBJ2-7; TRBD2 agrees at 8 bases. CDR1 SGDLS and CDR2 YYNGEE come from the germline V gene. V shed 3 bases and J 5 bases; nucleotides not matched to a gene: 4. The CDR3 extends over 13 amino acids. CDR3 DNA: TGTGCCAGCAGCGCCACTAGCGGTAACGAGCAGTACTTC. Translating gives CASSATSGNEQYF.

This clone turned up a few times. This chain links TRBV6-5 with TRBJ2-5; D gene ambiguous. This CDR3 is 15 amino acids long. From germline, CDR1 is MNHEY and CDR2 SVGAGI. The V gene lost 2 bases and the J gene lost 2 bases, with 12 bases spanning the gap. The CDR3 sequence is CASSYALTRQETQYF. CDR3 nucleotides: TGTGCCAGCAGTTACGCCTTAACAAGACAAGAGACCCAGTACTTC.

The CDR3 sequence is CASSLIGGGETQYF. The DNA for the CDR3 is TGTGCCAGTAGTTTGATCGGGGGCGGTGAGACCCAGTACTTC. This rearrangement joins TRBV19 to TRBJ2-5; D is perhaps TRBD1 or TRBD2 (6 bases each). This CDR3 is built from 14 residues. V was trimmed by 5 bases and J by 5 bases, leaving 15 bases between them. CDR1 LNHDA and CDR2 SQIVND come from the germline V gene (reference sequence).

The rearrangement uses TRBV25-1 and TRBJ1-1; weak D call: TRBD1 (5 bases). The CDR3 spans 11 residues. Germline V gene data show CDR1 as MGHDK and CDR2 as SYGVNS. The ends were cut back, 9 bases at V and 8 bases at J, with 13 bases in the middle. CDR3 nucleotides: TGTGCCAGTTCTCATCCAGGGGAAGCTTTCTTT. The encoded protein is CASSHPGEAFF.

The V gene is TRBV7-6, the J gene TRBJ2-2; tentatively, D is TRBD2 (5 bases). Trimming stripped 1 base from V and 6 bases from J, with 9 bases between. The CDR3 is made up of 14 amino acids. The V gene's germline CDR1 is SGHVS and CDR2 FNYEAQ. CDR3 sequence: CASSLDSEAGELFF. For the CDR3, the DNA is TGTGCCAGCAGCTTAGATTCGGAGGCCGGGGAGCTGTTTTTT.

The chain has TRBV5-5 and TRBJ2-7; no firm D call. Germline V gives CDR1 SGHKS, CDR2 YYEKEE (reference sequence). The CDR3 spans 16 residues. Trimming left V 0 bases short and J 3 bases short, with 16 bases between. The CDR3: CASSLGTGLLNYEQYF. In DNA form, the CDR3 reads TGTGCCAGCAGCTTGGGAACCGGGCTATTAAACTACGAGCAGTACTTC.

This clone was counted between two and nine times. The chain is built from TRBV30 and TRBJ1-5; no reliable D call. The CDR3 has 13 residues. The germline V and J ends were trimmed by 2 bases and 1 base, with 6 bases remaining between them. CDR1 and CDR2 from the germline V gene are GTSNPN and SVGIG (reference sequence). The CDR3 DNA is TGTGCCTGGAGTCCGGACAGCAATCAGCCCCAGCATTTT. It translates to CAWSPDSNQPQHF. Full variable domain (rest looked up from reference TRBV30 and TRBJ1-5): SQTIHQWPATLVQPVGSPLSLECTVEGTSNPNLYWYRQAAGRGLQLLFYSVGIGQISSEVPQNLSASRPQDRQFILSSKKLLLSDSGFYLCAWSPDSNQPQHFGDGTRLSIL.

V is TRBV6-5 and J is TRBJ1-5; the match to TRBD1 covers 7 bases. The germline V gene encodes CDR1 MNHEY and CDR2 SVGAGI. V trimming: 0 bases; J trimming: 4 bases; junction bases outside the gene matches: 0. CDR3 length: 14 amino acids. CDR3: CASSYSRGNQPQHF. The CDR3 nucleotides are TGTGCCAGCAGTTACTCCAGGGGGAATCAGCCCCAGCATTTT.

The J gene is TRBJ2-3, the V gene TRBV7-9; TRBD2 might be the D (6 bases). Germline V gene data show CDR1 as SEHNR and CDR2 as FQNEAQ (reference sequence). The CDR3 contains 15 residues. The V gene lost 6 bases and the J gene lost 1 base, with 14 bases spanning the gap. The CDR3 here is CASSGGGVGTDTQYF. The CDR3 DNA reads TGTGCCAGCAGTGGAGGCGGGGTCGGCACAGATACGCAGTATTTT.

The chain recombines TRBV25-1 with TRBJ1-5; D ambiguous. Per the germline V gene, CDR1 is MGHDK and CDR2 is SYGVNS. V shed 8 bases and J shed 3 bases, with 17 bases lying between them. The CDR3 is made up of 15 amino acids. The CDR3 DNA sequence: TGTGCCAGCTCCTTTGGGGAGGGTGACAATCAGCCCCAGCATTTT. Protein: CASSFGEGDNQPQHF.

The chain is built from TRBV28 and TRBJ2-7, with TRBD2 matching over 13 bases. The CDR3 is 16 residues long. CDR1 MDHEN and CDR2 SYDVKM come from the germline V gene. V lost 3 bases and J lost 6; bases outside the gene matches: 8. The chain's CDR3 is CASSLSSGLAGVEQYF. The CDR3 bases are TGTGCCAGCAGTTTGTCCTCCGGACTAGCGGGAGTCGAGCAGTACTTC.